Listed below are T cell receptor beta chains from one sample, sequenced in a study of human T cells and chemical hapten exposure. Each CDR3 protein gets one entry after TCRdb re-called the RACE reads with MiXCR. The sample carries 65,000 to 90,000 distinct CDR3 sequences, about 14% recorded once. This sample comprised whole blood, obtained in connection with sensitization to the hapten diphenylcyclopropenone (DPC). The source is a woman in her fifties or sixties with alopecia areata. Some clones in this sample may be carry-over from other donors' samples. Each CDR3 is given with its conserved first and last residue. The D gene is left open where the match is weak. Rows may omit the clone size; those that give it use once, few, many or a size class.

D gene: .; clone size: .; J gene: TRBJ2-1; V gene: TRBV7-2; CDR3 protein: CASSLLGGANEQFF; CDR3 DNA: TGTGCCAGCAGTCTCCTGGGGGGGGCGAATGAGCAGTTCTTC
D gene: .; clone size: .; J gene: TRBJ2-4; V gene: TRBV7-9; CDR3 protein: CASSLFEGVSNIQYF; CDR3 DNA: TGTGCCAGCAGCTTATTCGAGGGAGTTTCAAACATTCAGTACTTC
D gene: .; clone size: few; J gene: TRBJ1-5; V gene: TRBV30; CDR3 protein: CAWSTQPNQPQHF; CDR3 DNA: TGTGCCTGGAGTACTCAGCCTAATCAGCCCCAGCATTTT
D gene: TRBD2; clone size: many; J gene: TRBJ2-5; V gene: TRBV28; CDR3 protein: CASGSVGGTVAGPQETQYF; CDR3 DNA: TGTGCCAGTGGCTCCGTGGGGGGGACTGTAGCGGGTCCTCAAGAGACCCAGTACTTC
D gene: TRBD2; clone size: few; J gene: TRBJ2-2; V gene: TRBV4-3; CDR3 protein: CASSQDIGTSGRSTGELFF; CDR3 DNA: TGCGCCAGCAGCCAAGATATAGGGACTAGCGGGAGAAGTACCGGGGAGCTGTTTTTT
D gene: TRBD2; clone size: .; J gene: TRBJ2-3; V gene: TRBV5-1; CDR3 protein: CASSSSGTSGRPNTDTQYF; CDR3 DNA: TGCGCCAGCAGCTCCTCCGGGACTAGCGGGAGGCCCAACACAGATACGCAGTATTTT
D gene: .; clone size: .; J gene: TRBJ2-7; V gene: TRBV5-4; CDR3 protein: CASSKDFSSSYEQYF; CDR3 DNA: TGTGCCAGCAGTAAGGACTTTTCGAGCTCCTACGAGCAGTACTTC
D gene: TRBD1; clone size: .; J gene: TRBJ2-3; V gene: TRBV19; CDR3 protein: CASADYTGVSTDTQYF; CDR3 DNA: TGTGCCAGCGCAGACTATACAGGGGTCTCCACAGATACGCAGTATTTT
D gene: .; clone size: .; J gene: TRBJ2-7; V gene: TRBV10-3; CDR3 protein: CAIRSQGISYEQYF; CDR3 DNA: TGTGCCATCAGATCACAGGGCATCTCCTACGAGCAGTACTTC
D gene: .; clone size: .; J gene: TRBJ1-4; V gene: TRBV4-3; CDR3 protein: CASSPIRTALEKLFF; CDR3 DNA: TGCGCCAGCAGCCCCATCAGGACGGCTTTGGAAAAACTGTTTTTT
D gene: .; clone size: few; J gene: TRBJ1-1; V gene: TRBV6-5; CDR3 protein: CASSLTGIGEAFF; CDR3 DNA: TGTGCCAGCAGTTTAACGGGAATCGGTGAAGCTTTCTTT
D gene: .; clone size: .; J gene: TRBJ2-3; V gene: TRBV4-2; CDR3 protein: CASSQWGTDTQYF; CDR3 DNA: TGTGCCAGCAGCCAATGGGGTACAGATACGCAGTATTTT
D gene: .; clone size: many; J gene: TRBJ2-5; V gene: TRBV6-2/TRBV6-3; CDR3 protein: CASSKAGQRQETQYF; CDR3 DNA: TGTGCCAGCAGCAAAGCGGGACAGCGGCAAGAGACCCAGTACTTC
D gene: .; clone size: many; J gene: TRBJ1-1; V gene: TRBV11-2; CDR3 protein: CASSLVRVTTEAFF; CDR3 DNA: TGTGCCAGCAGCTTAGTTCGGGTAACGACTGAAGCTTTCTTT
D gene: TRBD2; clone size: few; J gene: TRBJ2-7; V gene: TRBV4-2; CDR3 protein: CASSQETSGSIYEQYF; CDR3 DNA: TGTGCCAGCAGCCAAGAGACTAGCGGGAGTATCTACGAGCAGTACTTC
D gene: .; clone size: .; J gene: TRBJ2-1; V gene: TRBV25-1; CDR3 protein: CASSEFWAGNEQFF; CDR3 DNA: TGTGCCAGCAGTGAATTTTGGGCAGGCAATGAGCAGTTCTTC
D gene: .; clone size: few; J gene: TRBJ1-1; V gene: TRBV10-3; CDR3 protein: CAISGQFMNTEAFF; CDR3 DNA: TGTGCCATCAGTGGACAGTTCATGAACACTGAAGCTTTCTTT
D gene: .; clone size: few; J gene: TRBJ2-5; V gene: TRBV6-2/TRBV6-3; CDR3 protein: CASSYDRETQYF; CDR3 DNA: TGTGCCAGCAGTTACGACCGAGAGACCCAGTACTTC
D gene: .; clone size: few; J gene: TRBJ2-7; V gene: TRBV7-8; CDR3 protein: CASSPRRTAYEQYF; CDR3 DNA: TGTGCCAGCAGCCCTCGACGGACCGCCTACGAGCAGTACTTC
D gene: .; clone size: .; J gene: TRBJ1-1; V gene: TRBV18; CDR3 protein: CASSPRYEGPVNTEAFF; CDR3 DNA: TGTGCCAGCTCACCTAGATATGAAGGACCGGTGAACACTGAAGCTTTCTTT
D gene: .; clone size: many; J gene: TRBJ2-7; V gene: TRBV20-1; CDR3 protein: CSASGQGLLEQYF; CDR3 DNA: TGCAGTGCTAGTGGCCAGGGTCTCCTCGAGCAGTACTTC
D gene: .; clone size: .; J gene: TRBJ1-3; V gene: TRBV11-2; CDR3 protein: CASSSTRFSGNTIYF; CDR3 DNA: TGTGCCAGCAGTTCTACGCGATTCTCTGGAAACACCATATATTTT
D gene: TRBD2; clone size: few; J gene: TRBJ2-7; V gene: TRBV4-1; CDR3 protein: CASSPTGLAGEQYF; CDR3 DNA: TGCGCCAGCAGCCCGACCGGACTAGCGGGGGAGCAGTACTTC
D gene: .; clone size: .; J gene: TRBJ1-1; V gene: TRBV28; CDR3 protein: CASTKDGHTEAFF; CDR3 DNA: TGTGCCAGCACTAAGGACGGTCACACTGAAGCTTTCTTT
D gene: .; clone size: .; J gene: TRBJ2-5; V gene: TRBV12-3/TRBV12-4; CDR3 protein: CASSLPKKDQETQYF; CDR3 DNA: TGTGCCAGCAGTTTACCAAAAAAGGACCAAGAGACCCAGTACTTC
D gene: TRBD1; clone size: many; J gene: TRBJ2-3; V gene: TRBV5-1; CDR3 protein: CASSAGILTQRGLHRDTQYF; CDR3 DNA: TGCGCCAGCAGCGCTGGAATTCTGACCCAAAGGGGGCTTCACAGAGATACGCAGTATTTT